The rows below give T cell receptor beta chains drawn from one sample of a study of Ad26.COV2.S vaccination and SARS-CoV-2 variants. TCRdb's copy holds only in-frame clones and misses some; the assay was immunoSEQ multiplex PCR. The table records more than 300,000 clones, around nine tenths of them present only once. Sequences were derived from peripheral blood, sampled in a trial of Ad26.COV2.S vaccine versus placebo. Source of these receptors: a person between 18 and 59 years old who received the Ad26.COV2.S COVID-19 vaccine or a placebo. The CDR3 runs from the conserved cysteine through the conserved F or W. D genes are given only for firm matches. Only part of the rows carry a size: once, few, many, or a class if the clone is expanded.

TRBV7-2,TRBD1,.,TRBJ1-3,CASRRDRGGNTIYF,TGTGCCAGCAGGCGAGACAGGGGCGGAAACACCATATATTTT
TRBV12-5,TRBD1,.,TRBJ2-1,CASGLGKGPGQGRHEQFF,TGTGCTAGTGGTTTGGGAAAAGGCCCGGGACAGGGTCGGCATGAGCAGTTCTTC
TRBV12-3/TRBV12-4,.,.,TRBJ2-7,CASSVPPLAEQYF,TGTGCCAGCAGCGTGCCACCGTTGGCCGAGCAGTACTTC
TRBV4-2,TRBD2,.,TRBJ2-7,CASRGGLAVSYEQYF,TGTGCCAGCAGAGGGGGACTAGCGGTGTCCTACGAGCAGTACTTC
TRBV28,.,once,TRBJ1-1,CASTNRVTEAFF,TGTGCCAGCACAAACAGGGTCACTGAAGCTTTCTTT
TRBV11-2,.,.,TRBJ2-5,CASSLGLLEAQETQYF,TGTGCCAGCAGCTTAGGCCTACTAGAGGCCCAAGAGACCCAGTACTTC
TRBV9,.,once,TRBJ1-3,CASSVSAERSSGNTIYF,TGTGCCAGCAGCGTAAGTGCGGAAAGAAGCTCTGGAAACACCATATATTTT
TRBV3-1/TRBV3-2,.,.,TRBJ1-1,CASSQAPQGVNTEAFF,TGTGCCAGCAGCCAAGCTCCACAGGGAGTAAATACTGAAGCTTTCTTT
TRBV27,.,.,TRBJ1-1,CASSFHVLQGRGTEAFF,TGTGCCAGCAGTTTCCACGTCCTACAGGGAAGAGGGACTGAAGCTTTCTTT
TRBV19,.,.,TRBJ1-1,CASSIDSGLVTEAFF,TGTGCCAGTAGTATTGACAGCGGACTTGTGACTGAAGCTTTCTTT
TRBV4-3,.,.,TRBJ2-1,CASSQESRVRSYNEQFF,TGCGCCAGCAGCCAAGAAAGTAGGGTGAGGTCCTACAATGAGCAGTTCTTC
TRBV2,TRBD2,.,TRBJ2-1,CASQRLASYNEQFF,TGTGCCAGCCAACGACTAGCCTCCTACAATGAGCAGTTCTTC
TRBV28,TRBD2,.,TRBJ2-1,CATRASGRADEQFF,TGTGCCACCAGGGCGAGCGGGAGGGCCGATGAGCAGTTCTTC
TRBV3-1/TRBV3-2,.,.,TRBJ1-2,CASSQAGRYGYTF,TGTGCCAGCAGCCAAGCAGGGCGTTATGGCTACACCTTC
TRBV7-3,TRBD1,.,TRBJ2-1,CASSSTGGLSYNEQFF,TGTGCCAGCAGTTCTACAGGGGGCCTCTCCTACAATGAGCAGTTCTTC
TRBV7-9,TRBD1,many,TRBJ2-7,CASSPTGGLPYEQYF,TGTGCCAGCAGCCCAACAGGGGGTCTACCGTACGAGCAGTACTTC
TRBV15,.,.,TRBJ2-3,CATSRLASPDTQYF,TGTGCCACCAGCAGACTAGCGTCCCCAGATACGCAGTATTTT
TRBV6-5,.,.,TRBJ1-5,CASRPSNNQPQHF,TGTGCCAGCAGACCTAGTAACAATCAGCCCCAGCATTTT
TRBV5-1,TRBD2,.,TRBJ2-3,CASSQTPTSGGSTDTQYF,TGCGCCAGCAGCCAGACACCTACTAGCGGGGGCAGCACAGATACGCAGTATTTT
TRBV19,.,.,TRBJ1-1,CASSIGAWGTEAFF,TGTGCCAGTAGTATAGGTGCGTGGGGCACTGAAGCTTTCTTT
TRBV11-3,.,.,TRBJ2-3,CASSSGSTDTQYF,TGTGCCAGCAGCAGCGGGAGCACAGATACGCAGTATTTT
TRBV4-1,.,once,TRBJ2-5,CASSQEDAVIKTQYF,TGCGCCAGCAGCCAAGAAGACGCAGTTATTAAGACCCAGTACTTC
TRBV7-6,.,.,TRBJ2-3,CASSPLSNTDTQYF,TGTGCCAGCAGCCCACTCTCTAACACAGATACGCAGTATTTT
TRBV5-4,TRBD1,.,TRBJ1-6,CASSLGDRGNSPLHF,TGTGCCAGCAGCTTGGGGGACAGGGGTAATTCACCCCTCCACTTT
TRBV6-4,.,.,TRBJ1-3,CASSERAASSGNTIYF,TGTGCCAGCAGTGAAAGGGCTGCCAGCTCTGGAAACACCATATATTTT
TRBV5-1,.,.,TRBJ2-5,CASSLAIGGESAQYF,TGCGCCAGCAGCTTGGCCATTGGAGGGGAGTCGGCCCAGTACTTC
TRBV24-1,TRBD2,once,TRBJ2-1,CATSDLASGGYNEQFF,TGTGCCACCAGTGACTTGGCTAGCGGGGGGTACAATGAGCAGTTCTTC
TRBV28,TRBD2,.,TRBJ2-1,CASSLTSGLSLYNEQFF,TGTGCCAGCAGTTTAACTAGCGGGCTTTCGTTGTACAATGAGCAGTTCTTC
TRBV6-2/TRBV6-3,TRBD1,.,TRBJ2-7,CASSHGQAYEQYF,TGTGCCAGCAGTCATGGACAGGCCTACGAGCAGTACTTC
TRBV4-3,TRBD1,.,TRBJ2-6,CASSRSGQHSGANVLTF,TGCGCCAGCAGCCGATCGGGACAGCACTCTGGGGCCAACGTCCTGACTTTC
TRBV6-2/TRBV6-3,TRBD1,.,TRBJ2-1,CASSYAGTGRVGEQFF,TGTGCCAGCAGTTACGCTGGGACAGGGAGAGTGGGTGAGCAGTTCTTC
TRBV28,TRBD1,.,TRBJ2-7,CASLDRGDYEQYF,TGTGCCTCGTTGGACAGGGGGGATTACGAGCAGTACTTC
TRBV5-1,.,.,TRBJ2-2,CASFGQTTGELFF,TGCGCCAGCTTCGGACAGACCACCGGGGAGCTGTTTTTT
TRBV28,.,.,TRBJ1-6,CASSLATPGVGNSPLHF,TGTGCCAGCAGTTTGGCGACTCCCGGGGTGGGGAATTCACCCCTCCACTTT
TRBV5-1,.,.,TRBJ2-2,CASSLTQRLDTGELFF,TGCGCCAGCAGCTTGACGCAGAGGCTAGACACCGGGGAGCTGTTTTTT
TRBV6-2/TRBV6-3,.,.,TRBJ1-5,CASSYGFGWGNQPQHF,TGTGCCAGCAGTTACGGTTTTGGATGGGGCAATCAGCCCCAGCATTTT
TRBV3-1/TRBV3-2,TRBD1,.,TRBJ2-2,CASSQGTGRTGELFF,TGTGCCAGCAGCCAAGGGACAGGGCGGACCGGGGAGCTGTTTTTT
TRBV9,TRBD2,.,TRBJ2-3,CASSVGPMTGGYTDTQYF,TGTGCCAGCAGCGTAGGCCCCATGACGGGAGGATACACAGATACGCAGTATTTT
TRBV3-1/TRBV3-2,TRBD1,.,TRBJ2-7,CASSQEGDRGRYEQYF,TGTGCCAGCAGCCAAGAGGGGGACAGGGGTCGCTACGAGCAGTACTTC
TRBV5-1,.,once,TRBJ1-1,CASSLWGANTEAFF,TGCGCCAGCAGCTTGTGGGGGGCGAACACTGAAGCTTTCTTT
TRBV19,.,.,TRBJ1-1,CASRGRLNTEAFF,TGTGCCAGTAGGGGACGGCTGAACACTGAAGCTTTCTTT
TRBV9,TRBD1,once,TRBJ2-1,CASSAFGDRADNEQFF,TGTGCCAGCAGCGCCTTCGGAGACAGGGCGGACAATGAGCAGTTCTTC
TRBV2,.,.,TRBJ1-5,CASNRAVGSQPQHF,TGTGCCAGCAACCGGGCCGTCGGATCTCAGCCCCAGCATTTT
TRBV28,.,.,TRBJ1-2,CASRAGGYGYTF,TGTGCCAGCAGGGCCGGTGGATATGGCTACACCTTC
TRBV14,.,.,TRBJ2-7,CASSQVSIGQYHF,TGTGCCAGCAGCCAAGTCAGTATCGGACAGTATCACTTC
TRBV19,.,.,TRBJ2-5,CASTQSHLSQETQYF,TGTGCCAGTACCCAATCTCACCTTTCGCAAGAGACCCAGTACTTC
TRBV10-3,TRBD2,.,TRBJ2-1,CATLAGAVYNEQFF,TGTGCCACTCTAGCGGGAGCGGTCTACAATGAGCAGTTCTTC
TRBV6-5,.,.,TRBJ1-6,CASTNLNSPLHF,TGTGCCAGCACCAACCTTAATTCACCCCTCCACTTT
TRBV2,.,.,TRBJ2-5,CASSASETQYF,TGTGCCAGCAGTGCTTCGGAGACCCAGTACTTC
TRBV6-2/TRBV6-3,TRBD1,.,TRBJ1-1,CASSSLRGTGMTEAFF,TGTGCCAGCAGTTCCCTAAGGGGGACAGGGATGACTGAAGCTTTCTTT
TRBV10-1,.,.,TRBJ2-1,CASSPPVGPQMNNEQFF,TGCGCCAGCAGTCCCCCAGTGGGGCCCCAGATGAACAATGAGCAGTTCTTC
TRBV28,TRBD1,.,TRBJ1-2,CASSSSGTGAYGYTF,TGTGCCAGCAGTTCCTCCGGGACAGGGGCCTATGGCTACACCTTC
TRBV5-4,TRBD2,.,TRBJ2-7,CASSATSGGYEQYF,TGTGCCAGCAGCGCGACTAGCGGGGGATACGAGCAGTACTTC
TRBV5-4,.,.,TRBJ2-3,CASSLLTDTDTQYF,TGTGCCAGCAGCCTCCTGACAGACACAGATACGCAGTATTTT
TRBV7-9,TRBD1,.,TRBJ1-2,CASSSFRGGYGYTF,TGTGCCAGCAGCTCATTCAGGGGGGGCTATGGCTACACCTTC
TRBV29-1,.,once,TRBJ1-1,CSVEDGVAAEAFF,TGCAGCGTTGAAGACGGGGTTGCGGCTGAAGCTTTCTTT
TRBV9,TRBD1,few,TRBJ2-7,CASSVNPGTGHEQYF,TGTGCCAGCAGCGTAAACCCTGGGACAGGGCACGAGCAGTACTTC